This is a list of T cell receptor beta chains from one sample in a study of blood T cell repertoires in COVID-19. The method was immunoSEQ multiplex PCR; TCRdb's version includes in-frame clones alone and lacks a portion of them. The sample consists of about 250,000 clones, around 83% of them appearing once. Material: peripheral blood. The source is a man aged 40-49 years with active or convalescent COVID-19. CDR3s include the opening cysteine and the closing phenylalanine or tryptophan. The D gene is left open where the match is weak. Part of the rows lack a size; the others show once, few, many or a class for expanded clones.

CDR3nt: TGTGCCAGCAGTCGACAGGGTCTTGATCAGCCCCAGCATTTT
CDR3aa: CASSRQGLDQPQHF
abundance: NA
v_gene: TRBV6-5
j_gene: TRBJ1-5
d_gene: TRBD1

CDR3nt: TGTGCCAGCAGTCGGGAGGCCCTCTCTGGAAACACCATATATTTT
CDR3aa: CASSREALSGNTIYF
abundance: once
v_gene: TRBV6-5
j_gene: TRBJ1-3
d_gene: NA

CDR3nt: TGTGCCAGCAGTTTATCGGTAGGACAGGGTAACTATGGCTACACCTTC
CDR3aa: CASSLSVGQGNYGYTF
abundance: NA
v_gene: TRBV27
j_gene: TRBJ1-2
d_gene: TRBD1

CDR3nt: TGTGCCATCAGTCGGGGTGGGGATCCAGATACGCAGTATTTT
CDR3aa: CAISRGGDPDTQYF
abundance: NA
v_gene: TRBV10-3
j_gene: TRBJ2-3
d_gene: NA

CDR3nt: TGTGCCAGCCAAGACAAGCCGGTTTCACCCCTCCACTTT
CDR3aa: CASQDKPVSPLHF
abundance: NA
v_gene: TRBV12-3/TRBV12-4
j_gene: TRBJ1-6
d_gene: NA

CDR3nt: TGTGCCAGCTCACCGAAACAGGACGGTAATGAAAAACTGTTTTTT
CDR3aa: CASSPKQDGNEKLFF
abundance: NA
v_gene: TRBV18
j_gene: TRBJ1-4
d_gene: NA

CDR3nt: TGTGCCAGCAGTTTTCGGCAGGGTCAAGGCTACACCTTC
CDR3aa: CASSFRQGQGYTF
abundance: NA
v_gene: TRBV28
j_gene: TRBJ1-2
d_gene: NA

CDR3nt: TGTGCCAGCAGCTTAACGCTAGCGGCCTCCTACGAGCAGTACTTC
CDR3aa: CASSLTLAASYEQYF
abundance: NA
v_gene: TRBV11-2
j_gene: TRBJ2-7
d_gene: TRBD2

CDR3nt: TGTGCCAGCAGCCAAGATGTGGGGCTAGGCTACGAGCAGTACTTC
CDR3aa: CASSQDVGLGYEQYF
abundance: NA
v_gene: TRBV3-1/TRBV3-2
j_gene: TRBJ2-7
d_gene: NA

CDR3nt: TGTGCCAGTAGTTCCCGGACAGGGGGGTTTGGCTACACCTTC
CDR3aa: CASSSRTGGFGYTF
abundance: NA
v_gene: TRBV19
j_gene: TRBJ1-2
d_gene: TRBD1

CDR3nt: TGTGCCAGCAGGTCCGGGACAGGGGCGACCGGGGAGCTGTTTTTT
CDR3aa: CASRSGTGATGELFF
abundance: NA
v_gene: TRBV27
j_gene: TRBJ2-2
d_gene: TRBD1

CDR3nt: TGCGCCAGCAGCTTGGGGCGGAGACAACAGGGTCGGGAGCAGTACTTC
CDR3aa: CASSLGRRQQGREQYF
abundance: NA
v_gene: TRBV5-1
j_gene: TRBJ2-7
d_gene: NA

CDR3nt: TGTGCCAGCAGCCCCCCCAGACAGACCTTGAACACTGAAGCTTTCTTT
CDR3aa: CASSPPRQTLNTEAFF
abundance: NA
v_gene: TRBV5-4
j_gene: TRBJ1-1
d_gene: NA

CDR3nt: TGTGCCAGCAGCTTGCACAGGACTACCGCCGAGCAGTACTTC
CDR3aa: CASSLHRTTAEQYF
abundance: NA
v_gene: TRBV5-8
j_gene: TRBJ2-7
d_gene: NA

CDR3nt: TGTGCCTGGAGTGTACAAGGGGGCGCTGGCTATGGCTACACCTTC
CDR3aa: CAWSVQGGAGYGYTF
abundance: few
v_gene: TRBV30
j_gene: TRBJ1-2
d_gene: TRBD1

CDR3nt: TGTGCCAGTAGTAAGGACGGGGACACTGAAGCTTTCTTT
CDR3aa: CASSKDGDTEAFF
abundance: NA
v_gene: TRBV19
j_gene: TRBJ1-1
d_gene: NA

CDR3nt: TGCGCCAGCAGCAGAAATCTAGCGGGAGGAGCAGATACGCAGTATTTT
CDR3aa: CASSRNLAGGADTQYF
abundance: NA
v_gene: TRBV5-1
j_gene: TRBJ2-3
d_gene: TRBD2

CDR3nt: TGTGCCAGCAGGGGACAGGGGCTCTACGAGCAGTACTTC
CDR3aa: CASRGQGLYEQYF
abundance: NA
v_gene: TRBV7-9
j_gene: TRBJ2-7
d_gene: TRBD1

CDR3nt: TGTGCCAGCAGTTACTCGGGACAGGGACAAGAGACCCAGTACTTC
CDR3aa: CASSYSGQGQETQYF
abundance: NA
v_gene: TRBV6-5
j_gene: TRBJ2-5
d_gene: TRBD1

CDR3nt: TGTGCCAGCAGAAAGAGCGGGAACCCCTCCTACGAGCAGTACTTC
CDR3aa: CASRKSGNPSYEQYF
abundance: NA
v_gene: TRBV11-2
j_gene: TRBJ2-7
d_gene: TRBD2

CDR3nt: TGTGCCAGCAGACTCGGGACAGGGAATTCACCCCTCCACTTT
CDR3aa: CASRLGTGNSPLHF
abundance: NA
v_gene: TRBV6-5
j_gene: TRBJ1-6
d_gene: TRBD1

CDR3nt: TGTGCCAGCAGCCGTGGGACAGGGGGCCGGGGCAATCAGCCCCAGCATTTT
CDR3aa: CASSRGTGGRGNQPQHF
abundance: NA
v_gene: TRBV11-2
j_gene: TRBJ1-5
d_gene: TRBD1

CDR3nt: TGTGCCAGCAGTTACAAACGGGGGGGAGAGCAGTTCTTC
CDR3aa: CASSYKRGGEQFF
abundance: NA
v_gene: TRBV6-5
j_gene: TRBJ2-1
d_gene: TRBD2

CDR3nt: TGTGCCAGCAGCTTTAGACTTACAGGGTTAAATCAGCCCCAGCATTTT
CDR3aa: CASSFRLTGLNQPQHF
abundance: NA
v_gene: TRBV5-4
j_gene: TRBJ1-5
d_gene: NA

CDR3nt: TGTGCCAGTAGTACCGCGGTTACGGGAGCCTATGGCTACACCTTC
CDR3aa: CASSTAVTGAYGYTF
abundance: few
v_gene: TRBV19
j_gene: TRBJ1-2
d_gene: NA

CDR3nt: TGTGCCAGCAGCTCCGGGACTAGCGGGTTGGATGAGGACTTC
CDR3aa: CASSSGTSGLDEDF
abundance: NA
v_gene: TRBV7-9
j_gene: TRBJ2-5
d_gene: TRBD2

CDR3nt: TGTGCCAGCAGCTTAGAAGGGACAGGGGGCCATCAGCCCCAGCATTTT
CDR3aa: CASSLEGTGGHQPQHF
abundance: once
v_gene: TRBV7-8
j_gene: TRBJ1-5
d_gene: TRBD1

CDR3nt: TGCGCCAGCAGCCAAATGGCCCAGGCGAACACTGAAGCTTTCTTT
CDR3aa: CASSQMAQANTEAFF
abundance: NA
v_gene: TRBV4-3
j_gene: TRBJ1-1
d_gene: NA

CDR3nt: TGTGCCACCAGTGATTGGAAAAGCGGGGGGGCGGCGACCCAGTACTTC
CDR3aa: CATSDWKSGGAATQYF
abundance: NA
v_gene: TRBV24-1
j_gene: TRBJ2-5
d_gene: TRBD2

CDR3nt: TGTGCCTGGAGTGGGGGGGATAGCTCCTACGAGCAGTACTTC
CDR3aa: CAWSGGDSSYEQYF
abundance: NA
v_gene: TRBV30
j_gene: TRBJ2-7
d_gene: NA

CDR3nt: TGTGCCGCACGCCGGACAGGAGATAACACTGAAGCTTTCTTT
CDR3aa: CAARRTGDNTEAFF
abundance: NA
v_gene: TRBV10-3
j_gene: TRBJ1-1
d_gene: TRBD1

CDR3nt: TGTGCCTGGAGTCAGGGCCGGCAGCCCCAGCATTTT
CDR3aa: CAWSQGRQPQHF
abundance: few
v_gene: TRBV30
j_gene: TRBJ1-5
d_gene: NA

CDR3nt: TGTGCCAGCAGCCCCTCCCCCCGGACATCCTATGGCTACACCTTC
CDR3aa: CASSPSPRTSYGYTF
abundance: few
v_gene: TRBV3-1/TRBV3-2
j_gene: TRBJ1-2
d_gene: NA

CDR3nt: TGTGCCAGCAGCCCACACTCGACAGGGGGCTCCTACACCTTC
CDR3aa: CASSPHSTGGSYTF
abundance: few
v_gene: TRBV7-9
j_gene: TRBJ1-2
d_gene: TRBD1

CDR3nt: TGTGCCAGCAGTGAAACTAGCGGCAACAATGAGCAGTTCTTC
CDR3aa: CASSETSGNNEQFF
abundance: once
v_gene: TRBV2
j_gene: TRBJ2-1
d_gene: TRBD2

CDR3nt: TGTGCCAGCAGCCAAGTCTACGCGGGGGGGCGAGAGACCCAGTACTTC
CDR3aa: CASSQVYAGGRETQYF
abundance: NA
v_gene: TRBV3-1/TRBV3-2
j_gene: TRBJ2-5
d_gene: TRBD2

CDR3nt: TGTGCCAGTAGTACGCCGTCGGCCTTAGGAAGGGGACTCTACGAGCAGTACTTC
CDR3aa: CASSTPSALGRGLYEQYF
abundance: NA
v_gene: TRBV19
j_gene: TRBJ2-7
d_gene: NA

CDR3nt: TGTGCCAGCACCTCGGGACAGGGCTGGCCGTATGGCTACACCTTC
CDR3aa: CASTSGQGWPYGYTF
abundance: NA
v_gene: TRBV6-5
j_gene: TRBJ1-2
d_gene: TRBD1

CDR3nt: TGTGCCAGCAGCGACAGGGGCAACTATGGCTACACCTTC
CDR3aa: CASSDRGNYGYTF
abundance: NA
v_gene: TRBV6-5
j_gene: TRBJ1-2
d_gene: TRBD1

CDR3nt: TGTGCCAGCAGCTTAGCTAGCCAATACAATGAGCAGTTCTTC
CDR3aa: CASSLASQYNEQFF
abundance: NA
v_gene: TRBV11-2
j_gene: TRBJ2-1
d_gene: NA

CDR3nt: TGTGCCAGCAGTTCCTACTCGGGTGACACTGAAGCTTTCTTT
CDR3aa: CASSSYSGDTEAFF
abundance: NA
v_gene: TRBV6-6
j_gene: TRBJ1-1
d_gene: NA

CDR3nt: TGTGCCAGCAGTGGCAAGGGACAGGGGGCTCTGGGGGAGCAGTACTTC
CDR3aa: CASSGKGQGALGEQYF
abundance: NA
v_gene: TRBV2
j_gene: TRBJ2-7
d_gene: TRBD1

CDR3nt: TGTGCCAGCAGTACAGGACACCAGAACACCGGGGAGCTGTTTTTT
CDR3aa: CASSTGHQNTGELFF
abundance: NA
v_gene: TRBV28
j_gene: TRBJ2-2
d_gene: NA

CDR3nt: TGTGCCAGCAGTTCGGGACAGGGATACACCGGGGAGCTGTTTTTT
CDR3aa: CASSSGQGYTGELFF
abundance: once
v_gene: TRBV27
j_gene: TRBJ2-2
d_gene: TRBD1

CDR3nt: TGTGCCAGCAGCTTGATGACAGGGGGCAATGAGCAGTTCTTC
CDR3aa: CASSLMTGGNEQFF
abundance: NA
v_gene: TRBV5-6
j_gene: TRBJ2-1
d_gene: TRBD1

CDR3nt: TGCGCCAGCAGCTCCGACATCAACACCGGGGAGCTGTTTTTT
CDR3aa: CASSSDINTGELFF
abundance: NA
v_gene: TRBV5-1
j_gene: TRBJ2-2
d_gene: NA

CDR3nt: TGTGCCTGGAGTGTCCGGGGTAGCGAGCAGTACTTC
CDR3aa: CAWSVRGSEQYF
abundance: NA
v_gene: TRBV30
j_gene: TRBJ2-7
d_gene: NA

CDR3nt: TGTGCCAGCAGCGCGCTCGGGACAGGGGACACAGATACGCAGTATTTT
CDR3aa: CASSALGTGDTDTQYF
abundance: once
v_gene: TRBV11-2
j_gene: TRBJ2-3
d_gene: TRBD1

CDR3nt: TGTGCCAGCAGCTTAGTCCCCAACGGCTACGAGCAGTACTTC
CDR3aa: CASSLVPNGYEQYF
abundance: NA
v_gene: TRBV7-9
j_gene: TRBJ2-7
d_gene: NA

CDR3nt: TGTGCCAGCAGGGAATCTCGGGCTCCGGGGACTGAAGCTTTCTTT
CDR3aa: CASRESRAPGTEAFF
abundance: NA
v_gene: TRBV27
j_gene: TRBJ1-1
d_gene: NA

CDR3nt: TGTGCCAGCAGTTCCCAGGACAGGGCCTACGAGCAGTACTTC
CDR3aa: CASSSQDRAYEQYF
abundance: NA
v_gene: TRBV6-5
j_gene: TRBJ2-7
d_gene: TRBD1

CDR3nt: TGTGCCAGCAGCACCGACAGCTTCGGCACTGAAGCTTTCTTT
CDR3aa: CASSTDSFGTEAFF
abundance: NA
v_gene: TRBV7-2
j_gene: TRBJ1-1
d_gene: NA

CDR3nt: TGTGCCACCAGTGACAGCCGGGACACCTCCTACGAGCAGTACTTC
CDR3aa: CATSDSRDTSYEQYF
abundance: NA
v_gene: TRBV24-1
j_gene: TRBJ2-7
d_gene: NA

CDR3nt: TGTGCCATCGGACTACCGACGTTGGATACGCAGTATTTT
CDR3aa: CAIGLPTLDTQYF
abundance: NA
v_gene: TRBV28
j_gene: TRBJ2-3
d_gene: NA

CDR3nt: TGCAGCGTTGAAGGTTCTTGGGAGGGGAATGAGCAGTTCTTC
CDR3aa: CSVEGSWEGNEQFF
abundance: few
v_gene: TRBV29-1
j_gene: TRBJ2-1
d_gene: TRBD2

CDR3nt: TGTGCCAGCAGGCCCGGGACAGCTGGGGCCAACGTCCTGACTTTC
CDR3aa: CASRPGTAGANVLTF
abundance: NA
v_gene: TRBV6-5
j_gene: TRBJ2-6
d_gene: TRBD1

CDR3nt: TGCAGCGTTCAGCGGGAGGGTACCTACGAGCAGTACTTC
CDR3aa: CSVQREGTYEQYF
abundance: NA
v_gene: TRBV29-1
j_gene: TRBJ2-7
d_gene: TRBD2

CDR3nt: TGTGCCAGCAGCCGCCAGAGGACTAGCAGTAATGAGCAGTTCTTC
CDR3aa: CASSRQRTSSNEQFF
abundance: NA
v_gene: TRBV3-1/TRBV3-2
j_gene: TRBJ2-1
d_gene: TRBD2

CDR3nt: TGTGCCATCAGTGACCCGGGACAGGGGGCGGACTATGGCTACACCTTC
CDR3aa: CAISDPGQGADYGYTF
abundance: NA
v_gene: TRBV10-3
j_gene: TRBJ1-2
d_gene: TRBD1

CDR3nt: TGTGCCACAATAGGACAGGGCCACTATGGCTACACCTTC
CDR3aa: CATIGQGHYGYTF
abundance: NA
v_gene: TRBV6-5
j_gene: TRBJ1-2
d_gene: TRBD1